Sequencing of this T cell receptor beta chain was carried out in a study of OX40 agonist ivuxolimab in advanced cancers. Study in general: Six ivuxolimab dose levels, 0.01 to 10 mg/kg, were given intravenously every 2 weeks.

Trimming cost V 6 bases and J 6 bases, with 14 bases left between them. Germline V gene lookup returns CDR1 SGHAT and CDR2 FQNNGV. This CDR3 is built from 14 residues. Data came from immunoSEQ multiplex PCR; TCRdb stores just in-frame clones and leaves some out. Seen here are tens of thousands of clones, over 75% observed once, and the top ten hold about 5.1%. The clonotype comes from an adult with an advanced solid tumor such as melanoma, head and neck, liver or kidney cancer. The chain employs TRBV11-2 and TRBJ2-2; unclear D gene. The sample consisted of CD4+ or CD8+ T cells sorted from blood, taken in a trial of the OX40 agonist ivuxolimab. The CDR3 reads CASSSRVRPGELFF. The CDR3 bases are TGTGCCAGCAGTTCACGTGTTAGGCCCGGGGAGCTGTTTTTT.